The rows below give T cell receptor beta chains drawn from one sample of a study of blood T cell repertoires in COVID-19. The assay was immunoSEQ multiplex PCR, and TCRdb's table has in-frame clones only and misses some. This table has some 110,000 clones, roughly 79% appearing once. What was sequenced was peripheral blood. These receptors originate from a woman in her 70s with acute or convalescent COVID-19. CDR3s leave out the opening cysteine and the closing phenylalanine or tryptophan. The D gene is left open where the match is weak. Clone size is shown for a subset of rows, as once, few, many or a class of expanded clone.

NA	NA	TRBV5-1	ASSLGQPADTQY
once	TRBD1	TRBV6-2/TRBV6-3	ASSPVTGGTNTEAF
NA	NA	TRBV30	AWSPSGDQPQH
NA	TRBD1	TRBV3-1/TRBV3-2	ASSQGDSREYGYT
NA	NA	TRBV2	ASSEGGGGHNSPLH
NA	NA	TRBV11-2	ASSSRGRGYGYT
NA	TRBD2	TRBV7-6	ASSFNSGGPNNEQF
NA	NA	TRBV29-1	SASPRGTGELF
once	TRBD1	TRBV9	ASSVGQGMNTGELF
NA	TRBD1	TRBV9	ASSTGTGYEQY
NA	NA	TRBV6-2/TRBV6-3	ASSYSIGVPY
NA	TRBD1	TRBV6-5	ASSYSMIGGRDGYT
few	TRBD1	TRBV27	ASSSGQGYQPQH